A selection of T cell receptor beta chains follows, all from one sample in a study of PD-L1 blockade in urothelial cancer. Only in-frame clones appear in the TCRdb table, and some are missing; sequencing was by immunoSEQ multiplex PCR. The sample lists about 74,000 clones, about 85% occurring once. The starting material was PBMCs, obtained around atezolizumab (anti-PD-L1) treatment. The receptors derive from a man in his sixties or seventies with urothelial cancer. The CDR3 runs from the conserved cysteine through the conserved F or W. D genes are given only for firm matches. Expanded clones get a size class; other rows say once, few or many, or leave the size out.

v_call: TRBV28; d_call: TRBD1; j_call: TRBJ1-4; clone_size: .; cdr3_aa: CASSLDRGGAATNEKLFF; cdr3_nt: TGTGCCAGCAGCCTGGACAGGGGTGGAGCAGCAACTAATGAAAAACTGTTTTTT
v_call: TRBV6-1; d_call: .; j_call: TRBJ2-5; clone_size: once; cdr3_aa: CASMGETQYF; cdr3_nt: TGTGCCAGCATGGGCGAGACCCAGTACTTC
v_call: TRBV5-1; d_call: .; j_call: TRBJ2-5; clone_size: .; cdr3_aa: CASSPDRSQETQYF; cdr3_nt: TGCGCCAGCAGCCCTGACAGGAGCCAAGAGACCCAGTACTTC
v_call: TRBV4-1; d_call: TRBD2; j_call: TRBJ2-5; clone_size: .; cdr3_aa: CTSSYSGGQQETQYF; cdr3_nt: TGCACCAGCAGCTATAGCGGGGGGCAACAAGAGACCCAGTACTTC
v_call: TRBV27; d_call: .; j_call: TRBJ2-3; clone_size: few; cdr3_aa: CASSFRETDTQYF; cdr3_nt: TGTGCCAGCAGTTTCCGGGAAACAGATACGCAGTATTTT
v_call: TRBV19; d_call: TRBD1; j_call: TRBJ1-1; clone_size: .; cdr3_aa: CASSTHMEEGAGTEAFF; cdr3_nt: TGTGCCAGTAGTACCCACATGGAAGAGGGGGCCGGCACTGAAGCTTTCTTT
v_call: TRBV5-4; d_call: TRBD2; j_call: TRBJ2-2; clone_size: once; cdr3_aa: CASSFRLAGVLSHGELFF; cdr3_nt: TGTGCCAGCAGCTTCCGACTAGCGGGAGTTTTGAGTCACGGGGAGCTGTTTTTT
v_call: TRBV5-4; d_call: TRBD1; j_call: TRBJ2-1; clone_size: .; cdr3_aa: CASSSRTGSYNEQFF; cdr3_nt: TGTGCCAGCAGCTCCCGGACAGGGTCCTACAATGAGCAGTTCTTC
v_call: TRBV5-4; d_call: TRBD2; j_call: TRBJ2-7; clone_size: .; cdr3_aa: CASSLRQAGAEEQYF; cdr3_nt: TGTGCCAGCAGCCTCCGTCAAGCGGGAGCCGAAGAGCAGTACTTC
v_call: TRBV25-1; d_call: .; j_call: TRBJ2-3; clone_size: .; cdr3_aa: CASSDGGHTDTQYF; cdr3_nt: TGTGCCAGCAGTGACGGGGGTCACACAGATACGCAGTATTTT
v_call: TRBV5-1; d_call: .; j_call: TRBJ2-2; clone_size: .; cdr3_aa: CASSLRGTSNTGELFF; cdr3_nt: TGCGCCAGCAGCTTGAGGGGGACATCGAACACCGGGGAGCTGTTTTTT
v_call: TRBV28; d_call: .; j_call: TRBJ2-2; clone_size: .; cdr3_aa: CASSWGWQGGLWTGELFF; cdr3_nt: TGTGCCAGCAGCTGGGGTTGGCAGGGGGGATTGTGGACCGGGGAGCTGTTTTTT
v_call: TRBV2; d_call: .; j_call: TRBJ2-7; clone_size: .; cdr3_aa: CASRQGTYEQYF; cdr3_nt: TGTGCCAGCAGACAGGGTACCTACGAGCAGTACTTC
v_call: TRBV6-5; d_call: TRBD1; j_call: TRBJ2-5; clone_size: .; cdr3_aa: CASSYYSAGGVETQYF; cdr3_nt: TGTGCCAGCAGCTACTATAGCGCAGGGGGCGTGGAGACCCAGTACTTC
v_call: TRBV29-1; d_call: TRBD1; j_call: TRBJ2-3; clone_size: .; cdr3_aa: CSVVRTGGADTQYF; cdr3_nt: TGCAGCGTTGTAAGGACAGGGGGGGCAGATACGCAGTATTTT
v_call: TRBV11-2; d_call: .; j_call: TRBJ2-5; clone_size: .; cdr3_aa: CASTPPSQETQYF; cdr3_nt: TGTGCCAGCACCCCCCCCTCCCAAGAGACCCAGTACTTC
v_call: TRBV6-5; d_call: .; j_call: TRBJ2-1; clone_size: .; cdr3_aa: CASARLNEQFF; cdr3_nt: TGTGCCAGCGCGCGGCTGAATGAGCAGTTCTTC
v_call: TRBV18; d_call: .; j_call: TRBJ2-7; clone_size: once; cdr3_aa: CASSPSETTYEQYF; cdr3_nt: TGTGCCAGCTCACCAAGCGAGACCACCTACGAGCAGTACTTC
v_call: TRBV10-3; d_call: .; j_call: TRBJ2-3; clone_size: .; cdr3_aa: CAIATLGGSKDTQYF; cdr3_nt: TGTGCCATCGCGACCCTGGGCGGGTCCAAGGATACGCAGTATTTT
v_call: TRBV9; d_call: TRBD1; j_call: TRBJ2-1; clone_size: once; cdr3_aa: CASSVGPGQVNNEQFF; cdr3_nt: TGTGCCAGCAGCGTAGGCCCGGGACAGGTAAACAATGAGCAGTTCTTC
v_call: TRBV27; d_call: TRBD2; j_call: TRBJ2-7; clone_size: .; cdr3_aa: CASSRPPLSGRAYEQYF; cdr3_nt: TGTGCCAGCAGTCGACCCCCTCTAAGCGGGAGGGCCTACGAGCAGTACTTC
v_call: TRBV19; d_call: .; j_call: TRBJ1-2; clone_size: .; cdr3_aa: CASTPRGGREPNYGYTF; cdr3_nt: TGTGCCAGTACCCCACGGGGGGGCCGGGAGCCTAACTATGGCTACACCTTC
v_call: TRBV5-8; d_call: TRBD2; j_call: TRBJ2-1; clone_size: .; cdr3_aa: CASSPTSGGLSSYNEQFF; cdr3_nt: TGTGCCAGCAGCCCGACTAGCGGGGGCCTAAGCTCCTACAATGAGCAGTTCTTC
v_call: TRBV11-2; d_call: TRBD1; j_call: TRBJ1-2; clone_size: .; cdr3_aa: CASSSPRDRDGYTF; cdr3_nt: TGTGCCAGCAGCTCCCCTAGGGACAGGGATGGCTACACCTTC
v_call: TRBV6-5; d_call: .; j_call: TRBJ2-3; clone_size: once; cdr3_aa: CASSYRRQGDTQYF; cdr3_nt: TGTGCCAGCAGTTACCGCCGGCAGGGAGATACGCAGTATTTT
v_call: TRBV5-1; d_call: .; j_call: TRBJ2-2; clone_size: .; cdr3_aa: CASSSYRLANTGELFF; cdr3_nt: TGCGCCAGCAGCTCCTACAGGCTCGCGAACACCGGGGAGCTGTTTTTT
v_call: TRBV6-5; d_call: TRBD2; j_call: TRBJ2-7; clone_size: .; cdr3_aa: CASRGGLYYEQYF; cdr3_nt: TGTGCCAGCAGGGGGGGACTATACTACGAGCAGTACTTC
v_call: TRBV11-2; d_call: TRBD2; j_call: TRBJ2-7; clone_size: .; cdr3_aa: CASSWSSGGSYEQYF; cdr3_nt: TGTGCCAGCAGCTGGTCTAGCGGAGGCTCCTACGAGCAGTACTTC
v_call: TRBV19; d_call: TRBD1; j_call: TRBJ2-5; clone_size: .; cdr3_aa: CASGQGFTQETQYF; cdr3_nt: TGTGCCAGTGGACAGGGGTTTACCCAAGAGACCCAGTACTTC
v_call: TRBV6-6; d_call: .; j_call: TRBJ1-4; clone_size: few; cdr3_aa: CASSYGGDREKLFF; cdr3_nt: TGTGCCAGCAGTTACGGCGGGGACCGTGAAAAACTGTTTTTT
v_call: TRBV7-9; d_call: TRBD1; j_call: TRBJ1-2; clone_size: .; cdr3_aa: CASSQGQGSDSYTF; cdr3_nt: TGTGCCAGCAGCCAGGGACAGGGGTCGGATAGCTACACCTTC
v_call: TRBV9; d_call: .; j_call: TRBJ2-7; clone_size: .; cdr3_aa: CASSVAPSYEQYF; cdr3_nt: TGTGCCAGCAGCGTGGCTCCGTCCTACGAGCAGTACTTC
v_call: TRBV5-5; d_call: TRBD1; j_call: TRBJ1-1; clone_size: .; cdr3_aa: CASSRLGTGGTEAFF; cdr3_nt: TGTGCCAGCAGCCGCTTAGGGACAGGGGGCACTGAAGCTTTCTTT
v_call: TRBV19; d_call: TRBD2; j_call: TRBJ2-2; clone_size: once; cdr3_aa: CASSTVTSATGELFF; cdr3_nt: TGTGCCAGTAGTACAGTTACTAGCGCCACCGGGGAGCTGTTTTTT
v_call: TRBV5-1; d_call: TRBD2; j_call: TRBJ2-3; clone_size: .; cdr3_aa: CASSLGGLAGTDTQYF; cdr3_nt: TGCGCCAGCAGCTTGGGAGGCCTAGCGGGGACAGATACGCAGTATTTT
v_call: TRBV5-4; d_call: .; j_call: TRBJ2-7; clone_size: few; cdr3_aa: CASSSQGRSIEQYF; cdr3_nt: TGTGCCAGCAGCTCCCAGGGTAGGTCCATCGAGCAGTACTTC
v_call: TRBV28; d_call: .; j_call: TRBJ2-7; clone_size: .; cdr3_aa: CASSLVESEQYF; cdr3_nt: TGTGCCAGCAGTTTAGTGGAGTCAGAGCAGTACTTC
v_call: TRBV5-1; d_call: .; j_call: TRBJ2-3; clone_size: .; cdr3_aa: CASSLAGTDTQYF; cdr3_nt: TGCGCCAGCAGCTTGGCGGGAACAGATACGCAGTATTTT
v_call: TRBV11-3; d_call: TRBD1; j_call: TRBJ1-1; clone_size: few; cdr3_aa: CASSLGDRWNTEAFF; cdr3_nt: TGTGCCAGCAGCTTAGGGGACAGGTGGAACACTGAAGCTTTCTTT
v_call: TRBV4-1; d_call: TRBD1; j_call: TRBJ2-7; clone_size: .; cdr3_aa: CASSRNDRAQLEQYF; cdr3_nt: TGCGCCAGCAGCCGCAACGACAGGGCCCAACTCGAGCAGTACTTC
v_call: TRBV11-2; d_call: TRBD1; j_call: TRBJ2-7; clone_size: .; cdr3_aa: CASSPEGALGQSSYEQYF; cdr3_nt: TGTGCCAGCAGCCCAGAGGGGGCTCTGGGACAAAGCTCCTACGAGCAGTACTTC